This T cell receptor beta chain was found in a study of blood T cell repertoires in COVID-19. Study-wide context: T cells, B-cell-depleted T cells, or PBMCs provided the cDNA or gDNA that served as material.

The method was immunoSEQ multiplex PCR; TCRdb's version includes in-frame clones alone and lacks a portion of them. The sample records some 70,000 clones, roughly 90% being singletons. This CDR3 region has 17 residues. Germline values: CDR1 KGHDR, CDR2 SFDVKD. V dropped 3 bases and J dropped 0; count of bases not matched to a gene: 7. This clone appeared once. The source material was peripheral blood. The chain is built from TRBV24-1 and TRBJ2-1; 7 bases align to TRBD2. The TCR originated in a man in his 70s with active or convalescent COVID-19. CDR3 in amino acids: CATSDQLAVSSYNEQFF. CDR3 nucleotide sequence: TGTGCCACCAGTGATCAGCTAGCGGTTAGCTCCTACAATGAGCAGTTCTTC.